The TCR beta chain under discussion was sequenced for a study of cytomegalovirus exposure and HLA in healthy donors. General study points: Follow-up analysis found HLA locus-dependent TCR association rates, highest for DRB1 and lowest for HLA-C.

As for this clone: Its specificity is unknown.

Researchers ran the PCR with 60 Vbeta and 13 Jbeta primers. Only in-frame clones appear in the TCRdb table, and some are missing; sequencing was by immunoSEQ multiplex PCR. The sample records around 130,000 clones, just under 85% being singletons. Material for sequencing was PBMCs. The clonotype comes from a boy aged 2 to 9 in good health and CMV-seronegative.

The CDR3 region has the DNA TGTGCCAGCAGCCATTTCTCCGGAGGGTCGAACACCGGGGAGCTGTTTTTT. This encodes CASSHFSGGSNTGELFF. The chain joins TRBV11-1 to TRBJ2-2, with D tentatively TRBD2 (6 bases). This CDR3 is 17 amino acids long. Trimming pared 5 bases from V and 0 bases from J, leaving 16 bases between. CDR1 and CDR2 from the germline V gene are SGHAT and FQDESV (reference sequence).